This T cell receptor beta chain is drawn from a study of T cells in Graves' hyperthyroidism and ophthalmopathy. Study information: Peripheral blood was acquired at first diagnosis, ahead of any therapy whatsoever.

Study-wide results and limits: Blood shared most expanded thyroid clonotypes above 0.001.

A remark on this clonotype: Its matching antigen is unknown.

Patients affected by ophthalmopathy presented a Clinical Activity Score of at least 3, a NOSPECS grade of at least 4, and disease duration below 3 months. RNA transcripts were the template for amplifying TCR beta CDR3 regions. In the first-round RT-PCR of the TCR CDR3, the HTBI primer set was used. TCRdb reprocessed the multiplex PCR reads with MiXCR, giving one entry per CDR3 protein. The table lists fewer than 750,000 distinct CDR3 sequences, roughly 14% of them singletons. This receptor was identified in a woman in her thirties or forties with Graves' ophthalmopathy. Sequences were obtained from blood.

The CDR3: CASSQDYGQINEQYF. The CDR3, as DNA: TGTGCCAGCAGCCAAGATTATGGACAGATAAACGAGCAGTACTTC. The chain employs TRBV3-1 and TRBJ2-7; maybe TRBD1 (6 bases). Germline V gene data show CDR1 as LGHDT and CDR2 as YNNKEL (reference sequence). This CDR3 region has 15 residues. V was clipped by 0 bases and J by 5 bases, with 14 bases between them.